This T cell receptor beta chain was captured in a study of blood T cells in healthy people across ages. This clonotype was counted a few times. V shed 3 bases, J shed 5 bases, and the junction held 5 bases outside the gene matches. CDR1 is LGHDT and CDR2 is YNNKEL in the germline V gene (reference sequence). The CDR3 has 15 amino acids. A second PCR of 7 to 11 cycles used a sample-barcoded 5' primer and a J-beta primer mix. TCRdb reprocessed the 5' RACE reads with MiXCR, giving one entry per CDR3 protein. The table has more than 1,400,000 distinct CDR3 sequences, around 42% seen once. This receptor was obtained from a woman aged 18-29 years in good health. The chain couples TRBV3-1 to TRBJ2-3, with 10 bases aligning to TRBD2. The specimen sequenced was blood. This CDR3 is CASSHLAGDRDTQYF. DNA of the CDR3: TGTGCCAGCAGCCACCTAGCGGGGGACAGAGATACGCAGTATTTT.